These 13 T cell receptor beta chains originate from one sample sequenced in a study of response to subunit inactivated influenza vaccine. TCRdb reprocessed the RT-PCR reads via MiXCR and lists one record per CDR3 protein. Among 650,000 to 800,000 distinct CDR3 sequences listed, more than 11% were seen once. The starting material was PBMCs from blood, obtained approximately 15 days before vaccination. All receptors derive from a man in his forties or fifties who received an inactivated influenza vaccine.

This chain uses TRBV15 with TRBJ2-5; 8 nucleotides line up with TRBD2. The CDR3 has 15 amino acids. V was clipped by 3 bases and J by 3 bases; unmatched bases: 6. Germline CDR1 LNHNV, CDR2 YYDKDF (reference sequence). This chain's CDR3 is CATSSRSGGKETQYF. In DNA, the CDR3 is TGTGCCACCAGCAGCCGAAGCGGGGGTAAAGAGACCCAGTACTTC.

The chain combines TRBV5-1 with TRBJ2-7, with 9 bases identical to TRBD2. The germline V gene encodes CDR1 SGHRS and CDR2 YFSETQ. The ends lost 3 bases at V and 5 bases at J; junction bases unmatched: 6. The CDR3 has 14 amino acids. This CDR3 is CASSSSGRFNEQYF. The CDR3 DNA follows: TGCGCCAGCAGCTCCAGCGGGAGGTTCAACGAGCAGTACTTC.

This clonotype was detected a few times. The chain carries TRBV3-1 and TRBJ2-1; TRBD1 matches 8 bases. Trimming took 1 base from V and 12 from J; bases not matched to a gene: 2. The CDR3 is 12 amino acids. CDR1 and CDR2 from the germline V gene are LGHDT and YNNKEL (reference sequence). The CDR3 bases are TGTGCCAGCAGCCAAGCCGACAGGGGGCAGTTCTTC. Translation: CASSQADRGQFF.

V gene TRBV28 combines with J gene TRBJ2-7; 15 positions agree with TRBD2. CDR3 length equals 20 residues. The trim removed 5 bases at V and 2 bases at J, leaving 16 bases unmatched. CDR1 and CDR2 (germline): MDHEN, SYDVKM. The CDR3 here is CASSQVTTGLAGGRAYEQYF. Here the CDR3 DNA reads TGTGCCAGCAGTCAAGTTACAACGGGACTAGCGGGAGGACGTGCCTACGAGCAGTACTTC.

This clonotype has more than one count but fewer than ten. J is TRBJ1-1 and V is TRBV30, with D possibly TRBD1 on 5 matching bases. The V end was cut by 4 bases, the J end by 0 bases, with 12 bases between. Per the germline V gene, CDR1 is GTSNPN and CDR2 is SVGIG (reference sequence). CDR3 length equals 14 residues. DNA for the CDR3: TGTGCCTGGACCTTATCGACAGTGAACACTGAAGCTTTCTTT. As protein: CAWTLSTVNTEAFF.

The J gene is TRBJ2-2, the V gene TRBV11-1; 9 bases are a match to TRBD2. Per germline, CDR1 SGHAT and CDR2 FQDESV (reference sequence). The CDR3 is made up of 18 amino acids. V shed 1 base, J shed 4 bases, and the junction held 10 bases outside the gene matches. The CDR3 is CASSLVLAGPALTGELFF. CDR3 DNA: TGTGCCAGCAGCTTAGTGCTAGCGGGGCCCGCACTCACCGGGGAGCTGTTTTTT.

The chain combines TRBV19 with TRBJ1-2; D remains ambiguous. With 5 bases removed from V and 2 bases from J, the gap between germline ends came to 9 bases. Looked up from germline, CDR1 is LNHDA and CDR2 is SQIVND (reference sequence). This CDR3 region has 13 residues. The CDR3 nucleotides read TGTGCCAGTAGTTGGCCGTCAAACTATGGCTACACCTTC. As protein: CASSWPSNYGYTF. Full variable domain (remainder filled in from reference TRBV19 and TRBJ1-2): DGGITQSPKYLFRKEGQNVTLSCEQNLNHDAMYWYRQDPGQGLRLIYYSQIVNDFQKGDIAEGYSVSREKKESFPLTVTSAQKNPTAFYLCASSWPSNYGYTFGSGTRLTVV.

This rearrangement joins TRBV4-1 to TRBJ1-1, with a weak D call TRBD1 (6 bases). CDR1 and CDR2 from the germline V gene are MGHRA and YSYEKL. V was shortened by 0 bases and J by 1 base, with 9 bases between the two germline ends. The CDR3 contains 15 residues. The chain's CDR3 is CASSQEPTGNTEAFF. The CDR3 DNA reads as TGCGCCAGCAGCCAAGAGCCGACAGGGAACACTGAAGCTTTCTTT.

This clonotype was picked up a small number of times. The CDR3 region has the DNA TGTGCCAGCAGCTTATCCCCCTCGGTGGGTAATGAGCAGTTCTTC. Amino acid sequence: CASSLSPSVGNEQFF. The chain employs TRBV7-2 and TRBJ2-1; D is unresolved. Germline loops: CDR1 SGHTA, CDR2 FQGNSA. The V end was cut by 2 bases, the J end by 7 bases, with 15 bases between. The CDR3 contains 15 residues.

V usage is TRBV29-1 and J usage is TRBJ2-7; D gene unclear. The V end lost 6 bases, the J end lost 6 bases, and 15 bases lay between the germline ends. CDR1 and CDR2 from the germline V gene are SQVTM and ANQGSEA. This CDR3 region has 12 residues. The CDR3 region is CSVSPGTREQYF. CDR3 nucleotide sequence: TGCAGCGTGTCCCCGGGTACTCGCGAGCAGTACTTC.

The V call is TRBV10-3, the J call TRBJ2-2; 8 bases align to TRBD2. The CDR3 spans 15 residues. V shed 6 bases and J 4 bases; nucleotides not matched to a gene: 7. Germline V gene sequence: CDR1 ENHRY, CDR2 SYGVKD. CDR3 nucleotide sequence: TGTGCCATCAGCTCAGCGGGAGTAGGCACCGGGGAGCTGTTTTTT. Translation: CAISSAGVGTGELFF.

The rearrangement joins TRBV20-1 to TRBJ2-4; 8 bases align to TRBD2. J lost 3 bases, V lost 6 bases, and 7 bases had no gene match. The CDR3 length is 14 residues. CDR1 is DFQATT, CDR2 SNEGSKA, per germline (reference sequence). In DNA form, the CDR3 reads TGCAGTGCCCCGCCGGGAGGGCTCAAAAACATTCAGTACTTC. It codes for CSAPPGGLKNIQYF.

This clonotype showed up many times. The rearrangement uses TRBV6-2 or TRBV6-3 and TRBJ1-5, with TRBD1 matching over 8 bases. The junction had 20 bases not matched to a gene; V was cut back by 6 bases and J by 1 base. The CDR3 has 20 residues. CDR1 and CDR2 (germline): MNHEY, SVGEGT. The CDR3 loop is CASSRATPGQVTLSNQPQHF. The CDR3 DNA sequence: TGTGCCAGCAGCCGAGCCACCCCGGGACAGGTAACCCTAAGCAATCAGCCCCAGCATTTT.